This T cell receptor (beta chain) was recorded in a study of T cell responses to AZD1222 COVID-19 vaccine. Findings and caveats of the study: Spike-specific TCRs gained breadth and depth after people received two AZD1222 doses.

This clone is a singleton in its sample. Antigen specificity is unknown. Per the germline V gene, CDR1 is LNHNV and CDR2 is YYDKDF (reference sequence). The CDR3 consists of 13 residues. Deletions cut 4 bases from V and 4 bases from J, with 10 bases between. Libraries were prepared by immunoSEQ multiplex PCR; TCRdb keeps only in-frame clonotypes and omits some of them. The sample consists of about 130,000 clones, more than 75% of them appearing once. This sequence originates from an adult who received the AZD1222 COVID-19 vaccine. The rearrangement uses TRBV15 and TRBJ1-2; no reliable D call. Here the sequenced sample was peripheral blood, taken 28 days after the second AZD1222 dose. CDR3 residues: CATSKFTGYGYTF. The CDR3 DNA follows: TGTGCCACCAGCAAATTTACGGGCTATGGCTACACCTTC.